Given below is one T cell receptor beta chain in context. Its antigen is unidentified. The authors sequenced TCR beta from blood CD8+ and CD4+ T cells. FACS was used to enrich TEMRA cells, whereas the CD8+ and CD4+ T cells were obtained by negative isolation. The J segment lost 2 bases and the V segment lost 5 bases, leaving 9 bases of the junction unmatched. Per germline, CDR1 SGHTA and CDR2 FQGTGA. The CDR3 loop spans 18 amino acids. This sample was taken from a study of CD8 T cells in Susac syndrome. Random hexamers primed reverse transcription of roughly 0.5 to 1 ug RNA. The amplification used immunoSEQ multiplex PCR on TCR beta CDR3; it spanned 54 Vbeta and 13 Jbeta. MiXCR, run by TCRdb on the immunoSEQ multiplex PCR reads, gives a single entry per CDR3 protein. The sample holds a few hundred thousand distinct CDR3 sequences, 89% seen once. Study-wide findings and caveats: As the study acknowledged, the number of individuals who were part of its TCR sequencing and HLA analysis was relatively small.

The receptor comes from a human donor with multiple sclerosis. The chain uses TRBV7-3 and TRBJ2-3; 14 bases agree with TRBD2. Material: CD8+ T cells from PBMCs. The DNA of the CDR3 is TGTGCCAGCAGCCCGCACGGGGGACTAGCGGGGGCCACAGATACGCAGTATTTT. Its translation is CASSPHGGLAGATDTQYF.